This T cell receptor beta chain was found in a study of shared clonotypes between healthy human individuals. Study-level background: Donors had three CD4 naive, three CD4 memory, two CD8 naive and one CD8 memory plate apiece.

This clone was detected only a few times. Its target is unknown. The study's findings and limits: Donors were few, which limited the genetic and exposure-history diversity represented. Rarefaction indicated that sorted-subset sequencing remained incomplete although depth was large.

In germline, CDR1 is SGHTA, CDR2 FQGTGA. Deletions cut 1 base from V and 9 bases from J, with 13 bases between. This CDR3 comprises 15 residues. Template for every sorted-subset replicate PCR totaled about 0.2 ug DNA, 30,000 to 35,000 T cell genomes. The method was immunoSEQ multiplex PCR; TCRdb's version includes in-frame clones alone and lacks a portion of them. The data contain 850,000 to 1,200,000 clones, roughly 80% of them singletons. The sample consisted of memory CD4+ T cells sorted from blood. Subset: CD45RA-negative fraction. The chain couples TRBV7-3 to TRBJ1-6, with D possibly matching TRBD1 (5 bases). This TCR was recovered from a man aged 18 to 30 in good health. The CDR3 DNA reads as TGTGCCAGCAGCTTAAGTGCAGGGATGGGTTCACCCCTCCACTTT. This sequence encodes CASSLSAGMGSPLHF. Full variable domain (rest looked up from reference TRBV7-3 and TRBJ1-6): GAGVSQTPSNKVTEKGKYVELRCDPISGHTALYWYRQSLGQGPEFLIYFQGTGAADDSGLPNDRFFAVRPEGSVSTLKIQRTERGDSAVYLCASSLSAGMGSPLHFGNGTRLTVT.